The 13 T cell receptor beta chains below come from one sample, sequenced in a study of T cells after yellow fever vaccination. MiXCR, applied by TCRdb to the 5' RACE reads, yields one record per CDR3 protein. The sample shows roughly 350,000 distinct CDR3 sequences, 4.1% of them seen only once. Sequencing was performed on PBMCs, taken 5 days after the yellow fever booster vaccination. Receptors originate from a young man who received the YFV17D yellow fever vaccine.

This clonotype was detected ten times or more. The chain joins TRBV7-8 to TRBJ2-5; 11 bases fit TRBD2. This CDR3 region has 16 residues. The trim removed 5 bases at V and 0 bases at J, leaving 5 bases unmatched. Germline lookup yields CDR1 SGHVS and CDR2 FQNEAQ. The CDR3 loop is CASSVSGGVYQETQYF. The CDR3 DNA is TGTGCCAGCAGCGTTAGCGGGGGGGTTTACCAAGAGACCCAGTACTTC.

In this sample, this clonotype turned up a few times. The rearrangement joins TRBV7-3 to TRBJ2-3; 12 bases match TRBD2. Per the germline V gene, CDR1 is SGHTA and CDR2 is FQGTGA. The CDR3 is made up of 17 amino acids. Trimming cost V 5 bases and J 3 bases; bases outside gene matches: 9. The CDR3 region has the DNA TGTGCCAGCAGCCCGCGACTAGCGGGGGATCGGACAGATACGCAGTATTTT. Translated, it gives CASSPRLAGDRTDTQYF.

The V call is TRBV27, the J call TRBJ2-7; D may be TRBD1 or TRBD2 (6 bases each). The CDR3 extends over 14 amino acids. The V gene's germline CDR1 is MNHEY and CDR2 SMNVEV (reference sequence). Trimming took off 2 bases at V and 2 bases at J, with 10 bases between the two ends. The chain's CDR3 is CASSLRGPTYEQYF. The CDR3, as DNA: TGTGCCAGCAGTTTACGGGGGCCCACCTACGAGCAGTACTTC.

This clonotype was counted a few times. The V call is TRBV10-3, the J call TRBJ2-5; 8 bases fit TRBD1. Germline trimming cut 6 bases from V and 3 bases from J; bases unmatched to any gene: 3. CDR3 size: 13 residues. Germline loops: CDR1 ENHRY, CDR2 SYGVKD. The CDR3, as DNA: TGTGCCATCAGCCTGACAGGGGAAGAGACCCAGTACTTC. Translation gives CAISLTGEETQYF.

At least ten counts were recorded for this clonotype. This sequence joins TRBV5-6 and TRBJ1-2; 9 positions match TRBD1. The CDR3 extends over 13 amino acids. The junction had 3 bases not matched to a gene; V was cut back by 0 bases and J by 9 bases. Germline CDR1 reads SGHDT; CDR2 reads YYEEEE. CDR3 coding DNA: TGTGCCAGCAGCTTGGACAGGGGGCAAAGCTACACCTTC. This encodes CASSLDRGQSYTF.

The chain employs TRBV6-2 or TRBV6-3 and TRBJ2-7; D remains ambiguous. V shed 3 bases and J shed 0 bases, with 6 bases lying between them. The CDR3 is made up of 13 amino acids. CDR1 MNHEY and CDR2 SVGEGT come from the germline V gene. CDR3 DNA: TGTGCCAGCAGTTATATGGGCTCCTACGAGCAGTACGTC. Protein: CASSYMGSYEQYV.

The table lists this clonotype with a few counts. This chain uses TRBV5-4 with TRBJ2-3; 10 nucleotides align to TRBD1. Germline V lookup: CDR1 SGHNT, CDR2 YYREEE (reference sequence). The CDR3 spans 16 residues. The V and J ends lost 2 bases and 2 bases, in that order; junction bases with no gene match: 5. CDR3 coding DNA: TGTGCCAGCAGCTTCGGGACAGGGGAAACCACAGATACGCAGTATTTT. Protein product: CASSFGTGETTDTQYF. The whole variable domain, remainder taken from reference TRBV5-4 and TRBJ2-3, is ETGVTQSPTHLIKTRGQQVTLRCSSQSGHNTVSWYQQALGQGPQFIFQYYREEENGRGNFPPRFSGLQFPNYSSELNVNALELDDSALYLCASSFGTGETTDTQYFGPGTRLTVL.

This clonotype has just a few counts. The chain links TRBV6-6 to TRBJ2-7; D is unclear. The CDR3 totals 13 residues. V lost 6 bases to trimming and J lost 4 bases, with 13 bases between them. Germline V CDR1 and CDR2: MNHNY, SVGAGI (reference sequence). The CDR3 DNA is TGTGCCAGCAGCTCATCCGACTTTTACGAGCAGTACTTC. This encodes CASSSSDFYEQYF.

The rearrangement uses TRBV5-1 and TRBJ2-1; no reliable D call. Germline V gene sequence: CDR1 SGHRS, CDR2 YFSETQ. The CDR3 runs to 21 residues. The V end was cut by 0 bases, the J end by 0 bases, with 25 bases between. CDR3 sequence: CASSLASVPAVRKSSYNEQFF. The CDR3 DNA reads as TGCGCCAGCAGCTTGGCCAGTGTCCCCGCGGTCAGGAAAAGCTCCTACAATGAGCAGTTCTTC. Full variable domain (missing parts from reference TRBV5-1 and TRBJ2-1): KAGVTQTPRYLIKTRGQQVTLSCSPISGHRSVSWYQQTPGQGLQFLFEYFSETQRNKGNFPGRFSGRQFSNSRSEMNVSTLELGDSALYLCASSLASVPAVRKSSYNEQFFGPGTRLTVL.

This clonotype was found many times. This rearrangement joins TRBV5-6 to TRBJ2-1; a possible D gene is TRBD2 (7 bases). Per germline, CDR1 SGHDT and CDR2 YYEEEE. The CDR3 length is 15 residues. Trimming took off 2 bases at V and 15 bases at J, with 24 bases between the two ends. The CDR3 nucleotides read TGTGCCAGCAGCTTATACGAGGGGGGGCCCAGACGTCGGTTCTTC. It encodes CASSLYEGGPRRRFF. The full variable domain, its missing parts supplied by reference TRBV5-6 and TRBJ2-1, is DAGVTQSPTHLIKTRGQQVTLRCSPKSGHDTVSWYQQALGQGPQFIFQYYEEEERQRGNFPDRFSGHQFPNYSSELNVNALLLGDSALYLCASSLYEGGPRRRFFGPGTRLTVL.

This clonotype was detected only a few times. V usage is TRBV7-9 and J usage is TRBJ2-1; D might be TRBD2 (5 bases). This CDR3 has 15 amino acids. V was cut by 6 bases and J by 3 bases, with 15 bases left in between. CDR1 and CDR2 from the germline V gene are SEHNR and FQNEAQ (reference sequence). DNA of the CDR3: TGTGCCAGCAGAGAGGACTTGAAGGACTACAATGAGCAGTTCTTC. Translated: CASREDLKDYNEQFF.

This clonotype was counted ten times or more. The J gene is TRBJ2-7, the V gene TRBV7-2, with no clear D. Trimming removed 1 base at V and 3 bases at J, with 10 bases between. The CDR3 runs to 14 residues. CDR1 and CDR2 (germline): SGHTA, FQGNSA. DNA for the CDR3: TGTGCCAGCAGCTTAGAGGCAGGAAACTACGAGCAGTACGTC. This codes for CASSLEAGNYEQYV.

CDR3 sequence (DNA): TGTGCCAGCAGCTTAGGAGGGGGACAGGGCGTTAACTATGGCTACACCTTC. Translated, it gives CASSLGGGQGVNYGYTF. V gene TRBV7-2 combines with J gene TRBJ1-2; 9 positions match TRBD1. The CDR3 covers 17 residues. V lost 1 base to trimming and J lost 1 base; unmatched junction nucleotides: 7. Germline loops: CDR1 SGHTA, CDR2 FQGNSA.